These 8 T cell receptor beta chains share one sample of origin, sequenced in a study of prognosis after radiotherapy for stage I lung cancer. Multiplex PCR in two rounds served to amplify TCR beta CDR3 from genomic DNA. TRBV and TRBJ genes each had their own specific primers in first-round PCR. TCRdb processed the multiplex PCR reads anew with MiXCR; each CDR3 protein has one entry. This table has approximately 28,000 distinct CDR3 sequences, approximately 39% appearing once. The specimen was PBMCs, collected before or after stereotactic body radiation therapy (not recorded which). The receptor source for this set is a donor aged 50 or older with non-small cell lung cancer.

On this clonotype: This likely reflects a read error, since a far larger clone is one base away. The J gene is TRBJ2-2, the V gene TRBV6-4; 8 bases match TRBD1. Germline V gene data show CDR1 as MRHNA and CDR2 as SNTAGT. V lost 7 bases to trimming and J lost 4 bases; unmatched junction nucleotides: 5. CDR3 length: 14 amino acids. The DNA of the CDR3 is TGTGCCAGCACCCAGGGGGCGATCACCGGGGAGCTGTTTTTT. It encodes CASTQGAITGELFF.

This clonotype was counted at least ten times. The junction and the germline gene differ at one end; a read error may be behind it. In nucleotides, the CDR3 is TGTGCCAGCAGTTCCAGCGGGAGCAGTCAAGAGACCCGGTACTTC. Amino acids: CASSSSGSSQETRYF. V usage is TRBV6-2 or TRBV6-3 and J usage is TRBJ2-5; 8 bases are shared with TRBD2. Germline V gene data show CDR1 as MNHEY and CDR2 as SVGEGT. The CDR3 runs 15 residues.

The sample holds many counts of this clonotype. The CDR3 is CASSTRSPPEAEAFF. CDR3 nucleotides: TGTGCCAGTAGTACCCGGAGTCCCCCGGAGGCTGAAGCTTTCTTT. This chain joins TRBV19 and TRBJ1-1; no definite D call. Trimming left V 4 bases short and J 6 bases short, with 18 bases between. The CDR3 runs to 15 residues. Germline V gene sequence: CDR1 LNHDA, CDR2 SQIVND (reference sequence).

This clonotype was seen at least ten times. The rearrangement uses TRBV27 and TRBJ2-5; the match to TRBD1 covers 9 bases. CDR1 is MNHEY, CDR2 SMNVEV, per germline (reference sequence). The junction had 4 bases not matched to a gene; V was cut back by 0 bases and J by 5 bases. The CDR3 runs 15 residues. The CDR3: CASSLSPGQGETQYF. The CDR3, as DNA: TGTGCCAGCAGTTTATCGCCGGGACAGGGCGAGACCCAGTACTTC.

This clonotype was counted at least ten times. The chain is built from TRBV25-1 and TRBJ2-3; D is unclear. V lost 3 bases, J lost 2 bases, and 12 bases lay in between. The germline V gene has CDR1 MGHDK and CDR2 SYGVNS. This CDR3 is 15 amino acids long. In DNA, the CDR3 is TGTGCCAGCAGTGACCCGCAAGGTGACACAGATACGCAGTATTTT. Its protein is CASSDPQGDTDTQYF.

Comment on this clonotype: One junction end disagrees with the germline gene, perhaps due to a read error. The chain couples TRBV7-9 to TRBJ2-2, with D uncertain. Germline V gene sequence: CDR1 SEHNR, CDR2 FQNEAQ (reference sequence). The CDR3 loop spans 16 amino acids. CDR3: CASSLIAGDGTWELFF. CDR3 coding DNA: TGTGCCAGCAGCTTGATAGCTGGAGACGGCACCTGGGAGCTGTTTTTT.

This clonotype was detected ten times or more. The rearrangement joins TRBV15 to TRBJ1-2, with D unresolved. This CDR3 has 15 residues. Germline CDR1 is LNHNV and CDR2 is YYDKDF (reference sequence). V was clipped by 1 base and J by 6 bases, with 15 bases between them. CDR3 nucleotides: TGTGCCACCAGCAGAGGAGGAGTCCCAAAAAATGGCTACACCTTC. The encoded protein is CATSRGGVPKNGYTF.

This clonotype showed up many times. The chain links TRBV4-2 to TRBJ2-7; possible D gene TRBD1, 5 bases. Between the trimmed V and J ends, which lost 1 base and 3 bases, there was a span of 10 bases. In germline, CDR1 is LGHNA, CDR2 YNFKEQ. This CDR3 is 14 amino acids long. The CDR3 sequence is CASSQGLGDYEQYF. The CDR3 DNA reads TGTGCCAGCAGCCAAGGGCTAGGGGACTACGAGCAGTACTTC.